These T cell receptor beta chains were read from a single sample in a study of cytomegalovirus exposure and HLA in healthy donors. Clones were read by immunoSEQ multiplex PCR, and TCRdb kept only the in-frame ones, dropping some. The sample yields about 190,000 clones, roughly four fifths seen once. Sequences were obtained from PBMCs. The receptors come from a woman under 30 in good health and CMV-seropositive. Each CDR3 is given with its conserved first and last residue. A D gene is named only where the DNA matches it firmly. The size entry is marked missing in some rows and otherwise reads once, few, many or a size class.

TRBV5-1	TRBJ2-2	-	-	CASSLGATGELFF	TGCGCCAGCAGCTTGGGAGCCACCGGGGAGCTGTTTTTT
TRBV28	TRBJ1-5	-	-	CASSLTILGGWGVQPQHF	TGTGCCAGCAGTTTGACTATTCTCGGGGGGTGGGGGGTTCAGCCCCAGCATTTT
TRBV5-1	TRBJ1-3	-	-	CASSDTGSSGNTIYF	TGCGCCAGCAGCGATACAGGGAGCTCTGGAAACACCATATATTTT
TRBV18	TRBJ1-6	-	-	CASSPSAGDSPLHF	TGTGCCAGCTCACCATCGGCAGGGGACTCACCCCTCCACTTT
TRBV27	TRBJ1-6	-	TRBD1	CARNGTGESPLHF	TGTGCCAGAAACGGGACAGGGGAATCACCCCTCCACTTT
TRBV7-3	TRBJ1-1	once	-	CASSGVPNTEAFF	TGTGCCAGCAGCGGAGTCCCTAACACTGAAGCTTTCTTT
TRBV6-4	TRBJ2-7	-	TRBD2	CASSDPGRGELPGEQYF	TGTGCCAGCAGTGACCCGGGGCGGGGGGAACTGCCCGGCGAGCAGTACTTC
TRBV2	TRBJ1-1	-	TRBD1	CASRLTGGGTEAFF	TGTGCCAGCAGGCTCACAGGGGGAGGGACTGAAGCTTTCTTT
TRBV18	TRBJ1-2	-	TRBD1	CASSPQTGWSDGYTF	TGTGCCAGCTCACCACAGACAGGGTGGTCTGATGGCTACACCTTC
TRBV30	TRBJ1-4	-	-	CAYAPAGEKLFF	TGTGCCTATGCACCGGCGGGTGAAAAACTGTTTTTT
TRBV10-2	TRBJ2-5	-	TRBD2	CASRAGGQETQYF	TGCGCCAGCAGAGCGGGGGGACAAGAGACCCAGTACTTC
TRBV10-2	TRBJ2-1	-	-	CASSGQRSSYNEQFF	TGCGCCAGCAGTGGTCAGCGGAGCTCCTACAATGAGCAGTTCTTC
TRBV10-2	TRBJ2-3	-	TRBD2	CASSEWGTRGGEDTQYF	TGCGCCAGCAGTGAGTGGGGGACACGGGGGGGTGAAGATACGCAGTATTTT
TRBV2	TRBJ2-3	-	-	CASSGIGEATQYF	TGTGCCAGCAGTGGTATTGGGGAGGCTACGCAGTATTTT
TRBV19	TRBJ1-5	-	TRBD1	CASRMRQGQSQYNQPQHF	TGTGCCAGTAGGATGAGACAGGGGCAATCACAATACAATCAGCCCCAGCATTTT
TRBV19	TRBJ1-3	-	-	CASSTVLWRGNGNTIYF	TGTGCCAGTAGTACCGTCTTGTGGAGGGGCAATGGAAACACCATATATTTT
TRBV5-4	TRBJ2-5	-	TRBD1	CASSLAGQGRETQYF	TGTGCCAGCAGCTTGGCTGGACAGGGTCGGGAGACCCAGTACTTC
TRBV27	TRBJ2-7	-	-	CASSPYGTSVYEQYF	TGTGCCAGCAGTCCATACGGGACATCAGTCTACGAGCAGTACTTC
TRBV5-1	TRBJ2-7	-	-	CASSSRGYEQYF	TGCGCCAGCAGCTCCCGGGGGTACGAGCAGTACTTC
TRBV5-4	TRBJ2-7	few	TRBD1	CASSLGGTGTYEQYF	TGTGCCAGCAGCTTGGGCGGGACAGGGACCTACGAGCAGTACTTC
TRBV7-2	TRBJ2-5	-	TRBD1	CASSSPGGETQYF	TGTGCCAGCAGTTCGCCAGGGGGTGAGACCCAGTACTTC
TRBV5-4	TRBJ2-1	few	-	CASSHGYNEQFF	TGTGCCAGCAGCCACGGGTACAATGAGCAGTTCTTC
TRBV2	TRBJ2-3	-	-	CASLRQGKDTQYF	TGTGCCAGCCTAAGGCAGGGGAAAGATACGCAGTATTTT
TRBV19	TRBJ1-3	-	-	CASSIRGEMAGNTIYF	TGTGCCAGTAGTATTAGAGGAGAAATGGCTGGAAACACCATATATTTT
TRBV7-6	TRBJ1-2	few	TRBD1	CASSQGTGITYGYTF	TGTGCCAGCAGCCAGGGGACAGGGATAACCTATGGCTACACCTTC
TRBV6-6	TRBJ2-7	-	-	CASSSNYEQYF	TGTGCCAGCAGTTCCAATTACGAGCAGTACTTC
TRBV27	TRBJ2-1	-	-	CASSIDDNSYNEQFF	TGTGCCAGCAGCATCGACGACAACTCCTACAATGAGCAGTTCTTC
TRBV7-6	TRBJ2-5	-	TRBD1	CASSLDRSETQYF	TGTGCCAGCAGCCTGGACAGGAGCGAGACCCAGTACTTC
TRBV6-1	TRBJ2-2	few	TRBD1	CARDRKIHGELFF	TGTGCCAGGGACAGGAAGATACACGGGGAGCTGTTTTTT
TRBV6-1	TRBJ2-5	-	TRBD1	CASRVQGPTQYF	TGTGCCAGCAGGGTACAGGGGCCGACCCAGTACTTC
TRBV6-6	TRBJ2-5	-	-	CASTSGGRWETQYF	TGTGCCAGCACCAGTGGCGGCCGGTGGGAGACCCAGTACTTC
TRBV6-1	TRBJ1-1	-	TRBD1	CASSEPTGSTEAFF	TGTGCCAGCAGTGAACCGACAGGGTCCACTGAAGCTTTCTTT
TRBV4-1	TRBJ2-5	-	-	CASSLGGNKGETQYF	TGCGCCAGCAGCCTTGGCGGGAATAAGGGGGAGACCCAGTACTTC
TRBV7-9	TRBJ1-2	-	-	CASSFPGGAGYTF	TGTGCCAGCAGCTTTCCCGGGGGGGCTGGCTACACCTTC
TRBV6-5	TRBJ1-2	few	-	CASSYSGRAGGYTF	TGTGCCAGCAGTTACTCGGGAAGGGCGGGCGGCTACACCTTC
TRBV6-5	TRBJ1-1	-	-	CASRRGFYTEAFF	TGTGCCAGCAGGAGAGGGTTTTACACTGAAGCTTTCTTT
TRBV28	TRBJ1-2	-	-	CASSVARGGLYGYTF	TGTGCCAGCAGCGTTGCTCGAGGAGGGCTCTATGGCTACACCTTC
TRBV29-1	TRBJ1-2	-	-	CSVERGNYGYTF	TGCAGCGTTGAAAGGGGGAACTATGGCTACACCTTC
TRBV11-2	TRBJ2-6	-	-	CASSSVFGSGANVLTF	TGTGCCAGCAGCTCAGTTTTCGGGTCTGGGGCCAACGTCCTGACTTTC
TRBV11-1	TRBJ1-2	-	TRBD1	CASSSEDRGPLNGYTF	TGTGCCAGCAGCTCGGAAGACAGGGGTCCTTTGAATGGCTACACCTTC
TRBV28	TRBJ2-5	-	TRBD2	CASRNAGWTSGGKVQETQYF	TGTGCCAGCAGAAACGCTGGCTGGACTAGCGGGGGGAAGGTGCAAGAGACCCAGTACTTC
TRBV11-3	TRBJ1-1	-	-	CASSLLGVTEAFF	TGTGCCAGCAGCTTACTAGGTGTCACTGAAGCTTTCTTT
TRBV6-5	TRBJ2-1	few	TRBD2	CASSGTSGGGNEQFF	TGTGCCAGCAGTGGGACTAGCGGGGGGGGCAATGAGCAGTTCTTC
TRBV6-5	TRBJ1-3	-	-	CASSYGRAKGNTIYF	TGTGCCAGCAGTTACGGCAGGGCCAAAGGAAACACCATATATTTT
TRBV7-2	TRBJ2-1	-	TRBD2	CASSLAGWRGGRSSYNEQFF	TGTGCCAGCAGCTTAGCGGGATGGCGGGGGGGTAGGAGCTCCTACAATGAGCAGTTCTTC